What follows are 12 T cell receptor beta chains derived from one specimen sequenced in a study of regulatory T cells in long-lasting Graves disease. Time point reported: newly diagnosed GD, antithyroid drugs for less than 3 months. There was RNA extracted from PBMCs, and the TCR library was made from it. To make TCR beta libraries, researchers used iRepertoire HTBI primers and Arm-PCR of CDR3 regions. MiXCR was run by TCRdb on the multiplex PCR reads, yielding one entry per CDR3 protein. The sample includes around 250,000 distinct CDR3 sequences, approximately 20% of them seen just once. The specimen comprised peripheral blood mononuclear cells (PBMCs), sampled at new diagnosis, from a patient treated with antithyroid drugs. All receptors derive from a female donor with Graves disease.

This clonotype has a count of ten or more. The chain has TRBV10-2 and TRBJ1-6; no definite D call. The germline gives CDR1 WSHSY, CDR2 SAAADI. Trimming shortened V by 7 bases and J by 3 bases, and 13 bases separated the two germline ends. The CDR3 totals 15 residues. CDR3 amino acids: CASKGSGSYNSPLHF. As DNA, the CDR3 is TGCGCCAGCAAGGGTTCTGGAAGCTATAATTCACCCCTCCACTTT.

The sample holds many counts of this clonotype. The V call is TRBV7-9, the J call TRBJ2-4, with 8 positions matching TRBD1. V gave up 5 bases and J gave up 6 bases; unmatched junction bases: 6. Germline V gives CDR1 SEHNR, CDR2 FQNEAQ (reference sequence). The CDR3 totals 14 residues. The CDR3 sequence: CASSPGTGVNIQYF. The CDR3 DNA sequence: TGTGCCAGCAGCCCCGGGACAGGAGTAAACATTCAGTACTTC.

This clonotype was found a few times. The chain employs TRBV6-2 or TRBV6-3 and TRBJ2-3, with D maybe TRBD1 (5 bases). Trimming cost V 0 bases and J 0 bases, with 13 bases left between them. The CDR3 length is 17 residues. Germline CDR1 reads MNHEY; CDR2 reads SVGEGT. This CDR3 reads CASSYSRTTGSTDTQYF. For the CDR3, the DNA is TGTGCCAGCAGTTACTCCCGAACAACAGGTAGCACAGATACGCAGTATTTT.

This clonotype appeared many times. DNA for the CDR3: TGCGCCAGCAGTCCGGGACGGAACACAGATACGCAGTATTTT. It is translated as CASSPGRNTDTQYF. The chain joins TRBV5-1 to TRBJ2-3; the D call may be TRBD1 or TRBD2 (5 bases each). This CDR3 spans 14 amino acids. Germline V lookup: CDR1 SGHRS, CDR2 YFSETQ. The germline V and J ends were trimmed by 5 bases and 2 bases, with 12 bases remaining between them.

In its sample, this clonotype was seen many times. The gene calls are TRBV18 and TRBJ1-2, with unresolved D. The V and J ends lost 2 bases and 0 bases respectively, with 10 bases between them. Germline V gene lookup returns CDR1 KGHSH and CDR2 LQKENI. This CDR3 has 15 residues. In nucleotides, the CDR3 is TGTGCCAGCTCACCATGGGCAGAAACTAACTATGGCTACACCTTC. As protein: CASSPWAETNYGYTF.

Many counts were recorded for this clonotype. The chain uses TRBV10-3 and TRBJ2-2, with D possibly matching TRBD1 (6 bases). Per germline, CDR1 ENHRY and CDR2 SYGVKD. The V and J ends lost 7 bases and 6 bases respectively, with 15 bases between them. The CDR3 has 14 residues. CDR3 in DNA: TGTGCCATCACGATCTCACAGGGAGCCGGGGAGCTGTTTTTT. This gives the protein CAITISQGAGELFF.

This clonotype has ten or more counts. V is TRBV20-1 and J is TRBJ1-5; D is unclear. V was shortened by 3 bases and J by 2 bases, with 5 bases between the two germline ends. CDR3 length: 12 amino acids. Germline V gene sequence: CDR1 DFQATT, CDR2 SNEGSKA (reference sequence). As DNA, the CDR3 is TGCAGTGCTAGTCAGGGCAATCAGCCCCAGCATTTT. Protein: CSASQGNQPQHF.

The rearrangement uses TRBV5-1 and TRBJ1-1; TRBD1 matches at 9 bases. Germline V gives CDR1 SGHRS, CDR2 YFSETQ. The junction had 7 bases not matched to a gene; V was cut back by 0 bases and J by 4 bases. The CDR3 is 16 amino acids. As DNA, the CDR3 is TGCGCCAGCAGCTTGGAACAGGGGGCAAGGAGCACTGAAGCTTTCTTT. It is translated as CASSLEQGARSTEAFF.

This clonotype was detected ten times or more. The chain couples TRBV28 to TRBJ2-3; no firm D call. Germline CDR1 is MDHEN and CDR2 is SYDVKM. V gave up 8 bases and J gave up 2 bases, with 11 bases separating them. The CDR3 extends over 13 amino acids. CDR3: CASEVTLTDTQYF. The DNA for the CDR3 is TGTGCCAGCGAGGTCACCCTCACAGATACGCAGTATTTT.

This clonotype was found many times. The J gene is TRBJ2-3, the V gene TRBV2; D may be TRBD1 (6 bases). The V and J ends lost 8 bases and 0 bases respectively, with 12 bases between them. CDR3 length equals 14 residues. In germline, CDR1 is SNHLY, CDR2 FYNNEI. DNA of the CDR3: TGTGCCAGCTTTCGACAGGCCAGCACAGATACGCAGTATTTT. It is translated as CASFRQASTDTQYF.

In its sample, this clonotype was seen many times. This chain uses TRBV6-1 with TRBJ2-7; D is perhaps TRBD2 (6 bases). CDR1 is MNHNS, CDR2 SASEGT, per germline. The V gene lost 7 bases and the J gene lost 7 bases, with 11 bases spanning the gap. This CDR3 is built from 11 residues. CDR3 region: CASNGGGEQYF. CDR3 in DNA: TGTGCCAGCAACGGGGGAGGAGAGCAGTACTTC.

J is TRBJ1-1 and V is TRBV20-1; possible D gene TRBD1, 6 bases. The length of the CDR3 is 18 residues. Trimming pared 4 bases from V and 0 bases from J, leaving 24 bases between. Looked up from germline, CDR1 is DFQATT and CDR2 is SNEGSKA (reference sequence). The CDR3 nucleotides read TGCAGTGCTACGGATTTCCGGGACACACCGTTTATGAACACTGAAGCTTTCTTT. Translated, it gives CSATDFRDTPFMNTEAFF.